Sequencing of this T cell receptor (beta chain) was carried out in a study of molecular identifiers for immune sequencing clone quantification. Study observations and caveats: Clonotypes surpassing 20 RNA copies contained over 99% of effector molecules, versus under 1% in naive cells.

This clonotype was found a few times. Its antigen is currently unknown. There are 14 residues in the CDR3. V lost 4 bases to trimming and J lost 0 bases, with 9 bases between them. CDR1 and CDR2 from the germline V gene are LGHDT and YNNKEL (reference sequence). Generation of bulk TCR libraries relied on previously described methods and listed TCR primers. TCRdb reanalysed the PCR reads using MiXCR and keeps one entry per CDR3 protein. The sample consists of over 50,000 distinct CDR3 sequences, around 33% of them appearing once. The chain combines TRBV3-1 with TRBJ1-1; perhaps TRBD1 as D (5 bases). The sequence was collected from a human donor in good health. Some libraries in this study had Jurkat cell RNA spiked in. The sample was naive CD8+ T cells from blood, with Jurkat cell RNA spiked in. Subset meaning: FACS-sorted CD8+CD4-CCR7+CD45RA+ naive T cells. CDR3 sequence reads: CASSPDTLNTEAFF. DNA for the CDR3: TGTGCCAGCAGCCCGGACACCCTGAACACTGAAGCTTTCTTT.